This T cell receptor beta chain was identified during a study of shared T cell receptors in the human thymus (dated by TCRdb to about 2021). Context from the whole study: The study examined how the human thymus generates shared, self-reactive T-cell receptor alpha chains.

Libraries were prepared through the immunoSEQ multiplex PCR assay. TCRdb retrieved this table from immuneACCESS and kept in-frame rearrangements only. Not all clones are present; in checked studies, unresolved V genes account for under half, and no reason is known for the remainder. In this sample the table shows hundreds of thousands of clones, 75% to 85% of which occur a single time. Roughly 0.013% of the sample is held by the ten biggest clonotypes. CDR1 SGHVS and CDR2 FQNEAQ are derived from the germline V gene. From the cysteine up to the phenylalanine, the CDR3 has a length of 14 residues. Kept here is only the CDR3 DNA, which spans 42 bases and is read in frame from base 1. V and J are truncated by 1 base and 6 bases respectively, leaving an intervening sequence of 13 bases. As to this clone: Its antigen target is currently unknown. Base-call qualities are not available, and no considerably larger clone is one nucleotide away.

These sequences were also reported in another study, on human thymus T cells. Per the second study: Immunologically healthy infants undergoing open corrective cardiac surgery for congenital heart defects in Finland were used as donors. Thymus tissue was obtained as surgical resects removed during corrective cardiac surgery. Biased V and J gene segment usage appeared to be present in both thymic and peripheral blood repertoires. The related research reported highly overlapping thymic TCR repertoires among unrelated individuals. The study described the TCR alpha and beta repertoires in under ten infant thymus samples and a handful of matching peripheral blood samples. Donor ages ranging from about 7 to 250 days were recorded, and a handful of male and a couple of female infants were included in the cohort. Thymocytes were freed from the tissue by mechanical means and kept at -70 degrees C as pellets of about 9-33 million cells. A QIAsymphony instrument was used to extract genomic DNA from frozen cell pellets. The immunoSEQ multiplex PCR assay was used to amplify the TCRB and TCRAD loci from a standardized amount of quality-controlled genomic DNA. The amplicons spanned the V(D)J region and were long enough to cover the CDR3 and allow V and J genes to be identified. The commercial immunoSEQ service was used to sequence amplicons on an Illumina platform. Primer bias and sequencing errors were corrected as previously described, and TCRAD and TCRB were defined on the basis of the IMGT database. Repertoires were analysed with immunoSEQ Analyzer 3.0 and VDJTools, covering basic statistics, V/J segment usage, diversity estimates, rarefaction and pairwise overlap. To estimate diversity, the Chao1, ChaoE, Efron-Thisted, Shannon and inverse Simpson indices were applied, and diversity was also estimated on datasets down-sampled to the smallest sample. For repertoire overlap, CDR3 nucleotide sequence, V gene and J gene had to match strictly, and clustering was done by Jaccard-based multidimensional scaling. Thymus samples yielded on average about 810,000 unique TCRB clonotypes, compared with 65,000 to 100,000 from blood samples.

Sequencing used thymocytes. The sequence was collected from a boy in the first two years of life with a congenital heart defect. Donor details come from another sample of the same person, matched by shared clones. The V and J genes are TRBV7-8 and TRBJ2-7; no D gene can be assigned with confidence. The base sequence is TGTGCCAGCAGCTTAGACAGCTTAACCCTCGAGCAGTACTTC. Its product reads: CASSLDSLTLEQYF.